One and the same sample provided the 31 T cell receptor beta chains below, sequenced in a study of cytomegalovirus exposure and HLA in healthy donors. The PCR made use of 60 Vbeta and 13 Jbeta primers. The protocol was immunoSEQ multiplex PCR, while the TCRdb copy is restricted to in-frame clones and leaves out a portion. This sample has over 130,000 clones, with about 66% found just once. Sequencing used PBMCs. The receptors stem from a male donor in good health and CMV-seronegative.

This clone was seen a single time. As DNA, the CDR3 is TGTGCCAGCAGCTGGGGACAGGGCGGCACCGGGGAGCTGTTTTTT. Translating it yields CASSWGQGGTGELFF. The genes are TRBV7-2 and TRBJ2-2; 9 bases match TRBD1. This CDR3 region has 15 residues. V gave up 4 bases and J gave up 4 bases; unmatched junction bases: 4. Germline V gene sequence: CDR1 SGHTA, CDR2 FQGNSA.

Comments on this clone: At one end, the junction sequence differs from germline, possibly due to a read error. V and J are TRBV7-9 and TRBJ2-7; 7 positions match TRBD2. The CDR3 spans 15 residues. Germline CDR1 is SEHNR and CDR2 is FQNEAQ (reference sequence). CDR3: CSSSDGEGSSYEQYF. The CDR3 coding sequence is TGTTCCAGCAGCGACGGGGAGGGGAGCTCCTACGAGCAGTACTTC.

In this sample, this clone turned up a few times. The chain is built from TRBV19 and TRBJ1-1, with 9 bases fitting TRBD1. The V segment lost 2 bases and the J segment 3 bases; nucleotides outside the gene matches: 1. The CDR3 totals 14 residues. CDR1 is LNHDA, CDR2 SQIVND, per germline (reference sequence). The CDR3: CASSIRDRDTEAFF. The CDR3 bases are TGTGCCAGTAGTATAAGGGACAGGGACACTGAAGCTTTCTTT.

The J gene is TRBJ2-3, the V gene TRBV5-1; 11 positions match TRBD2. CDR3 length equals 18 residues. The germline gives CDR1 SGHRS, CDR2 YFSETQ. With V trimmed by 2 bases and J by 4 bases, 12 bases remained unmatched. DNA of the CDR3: TGCGCCAGCAGCTTTAGCGGGGGGGCGTTTTCAAACGCAGATACGCAGTATTTT. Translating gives CASSFSGGAFSNADTQYF.

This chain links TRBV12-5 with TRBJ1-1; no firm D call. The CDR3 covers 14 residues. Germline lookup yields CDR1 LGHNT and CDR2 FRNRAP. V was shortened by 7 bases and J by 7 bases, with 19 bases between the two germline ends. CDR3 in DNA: TGTGCTAGTGCCCCCATGCGGGCCAAAGGTGAAGCTTTCTTT. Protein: CASAPMRAKGEAFF.

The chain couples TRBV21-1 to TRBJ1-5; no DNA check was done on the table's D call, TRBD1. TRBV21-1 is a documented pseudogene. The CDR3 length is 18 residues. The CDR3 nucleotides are TGTGCCAGCAGCCCGACACAGGACGAAGGGGATAGCAATCAGCCCCAGCATTTT. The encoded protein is CASSPTQDEGDSNQPQHF.

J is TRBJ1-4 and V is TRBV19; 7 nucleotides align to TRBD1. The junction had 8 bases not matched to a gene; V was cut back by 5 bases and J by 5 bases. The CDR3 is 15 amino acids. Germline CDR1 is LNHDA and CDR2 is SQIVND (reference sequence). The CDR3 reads CASSPWDSSNEKLFF. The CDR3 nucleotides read TGTGCCAGTAGTCCATGGGACAGTTCGAATGAAAAACTGTTTTTT.

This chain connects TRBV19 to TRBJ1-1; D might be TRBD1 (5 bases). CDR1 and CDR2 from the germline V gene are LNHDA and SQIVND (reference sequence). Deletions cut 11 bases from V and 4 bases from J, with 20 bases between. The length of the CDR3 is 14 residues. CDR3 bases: TGTGCCTCTACCCCCGGCAGGGCTAGCACTGAAGCTTTCTTT. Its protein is CASTPGRASTEAFF.

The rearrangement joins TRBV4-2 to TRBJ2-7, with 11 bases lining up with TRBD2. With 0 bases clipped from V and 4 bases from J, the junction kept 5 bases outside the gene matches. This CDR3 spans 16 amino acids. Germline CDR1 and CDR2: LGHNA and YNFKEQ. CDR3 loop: CASSQDLAGGSYEQYF. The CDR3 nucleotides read TGTGCCAGCAGCCAAGATCTAGCGGGGGGATCATACGAGCAGTACTTC.

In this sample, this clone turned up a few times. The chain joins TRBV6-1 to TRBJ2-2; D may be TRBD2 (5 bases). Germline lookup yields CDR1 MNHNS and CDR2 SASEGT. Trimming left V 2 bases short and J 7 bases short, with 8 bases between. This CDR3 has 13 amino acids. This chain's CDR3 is CASSESRDGELFF. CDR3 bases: TGTGCCAGCAGTGAATCCCGGGACGGGGAGCTGTTTTTT.

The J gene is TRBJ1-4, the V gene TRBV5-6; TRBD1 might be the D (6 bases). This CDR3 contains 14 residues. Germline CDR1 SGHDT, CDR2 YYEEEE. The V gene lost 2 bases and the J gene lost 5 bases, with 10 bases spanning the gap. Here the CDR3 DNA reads TGTGCCAGCAGCTTTGGGGGCGCGAATGAAAAACTGTTTTTT. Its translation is CASSFGGANEKLFF.

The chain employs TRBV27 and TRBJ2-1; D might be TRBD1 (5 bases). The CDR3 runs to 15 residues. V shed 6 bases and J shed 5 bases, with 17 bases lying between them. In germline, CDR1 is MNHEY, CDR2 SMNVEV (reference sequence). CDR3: CASRQGATGDNEQFF. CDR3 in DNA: TGTGCCAGCAGGCAGGGCGCAACAGGAGACAATGAGCAGTTCTTC.

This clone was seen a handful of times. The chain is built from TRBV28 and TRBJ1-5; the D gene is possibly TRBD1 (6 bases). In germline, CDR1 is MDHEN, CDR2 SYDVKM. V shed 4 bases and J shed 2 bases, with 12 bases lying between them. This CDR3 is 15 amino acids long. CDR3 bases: TGTGCCAGCAGTTACGCAGGGGAAGGCAATCAGCCCCAGCATTTT. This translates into CASSYAGEGNQPQHF.

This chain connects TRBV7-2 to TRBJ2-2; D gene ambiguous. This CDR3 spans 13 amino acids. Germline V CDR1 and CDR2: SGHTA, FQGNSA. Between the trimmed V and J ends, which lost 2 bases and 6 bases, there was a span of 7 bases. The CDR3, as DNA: TGTGCCAGCAGCTTAATTTCTGCCGGGGAGCTGTTTTTT. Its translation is CASSLISAGELFF.

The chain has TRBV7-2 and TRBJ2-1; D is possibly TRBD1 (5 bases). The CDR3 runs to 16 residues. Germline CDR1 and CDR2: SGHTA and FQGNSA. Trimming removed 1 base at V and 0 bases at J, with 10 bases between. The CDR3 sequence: CASSLGPGNSYNEQFF. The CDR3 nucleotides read TGTGCCAGCAGCTTAGGACCAGGGAACTCCTACAATGAGCAGTTCTTC.

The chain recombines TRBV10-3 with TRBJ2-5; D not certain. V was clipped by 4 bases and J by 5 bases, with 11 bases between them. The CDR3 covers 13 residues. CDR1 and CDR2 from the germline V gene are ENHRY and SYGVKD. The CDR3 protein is CAISVTRGETQYF. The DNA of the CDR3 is TGTGCCATCAGTGTAACCCGCGGTGAGACCCAGTACTTC.

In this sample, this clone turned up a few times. The CDR3 nucleotides read TGCGCCAGCAGTGAGCCCGGGACAATCTCCTACGAGCAGTACTTC. Translating it yields CASSEPGTISYEQYF. The V gene is TRBV10-2, the J gene TRBJ2-7, with D tentatively TRBD1 (6 bases). Germline CDR1 and CDR2: WSHSY and SAAADI. The CDR3 has 15 amino acids. The V end was cut by 2 bases, the J end by 0 bases, with 11 bases between.

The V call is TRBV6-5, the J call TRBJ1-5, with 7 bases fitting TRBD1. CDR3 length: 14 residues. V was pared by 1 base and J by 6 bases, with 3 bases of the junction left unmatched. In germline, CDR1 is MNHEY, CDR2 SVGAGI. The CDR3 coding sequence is TGTGCCAGCAGTTACTTACAGGGGATTCAGCCCCAGCATTTT. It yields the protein CASSYLQGIQPQHF.

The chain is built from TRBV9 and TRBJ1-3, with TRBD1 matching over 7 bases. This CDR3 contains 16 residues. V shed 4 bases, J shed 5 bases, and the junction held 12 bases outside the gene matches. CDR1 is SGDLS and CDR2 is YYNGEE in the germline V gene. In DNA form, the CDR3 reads TGTGCCAGCAGCCCTAGCGGGACAGCAATGAGAAACACCATATATTTT. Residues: CASSPSGTAMRNTIYF.

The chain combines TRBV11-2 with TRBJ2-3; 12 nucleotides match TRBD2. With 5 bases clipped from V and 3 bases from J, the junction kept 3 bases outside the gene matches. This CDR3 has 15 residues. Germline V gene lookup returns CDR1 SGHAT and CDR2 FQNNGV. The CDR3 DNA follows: TGTGCCAGCAGCGGGACTAGCGGGCCGACAGATACGCAGTATTTT. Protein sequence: CASSGTSGPTDTQYF. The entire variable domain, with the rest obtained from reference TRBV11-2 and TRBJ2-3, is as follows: EAGVAQSPRYKIIEKRQSVAFWCNPISGHATLYWYQQILGQGPKLLIQFQNNGVVDDSQLPKDRFSAERLKGVDSTLKIQPAKLEDSAVYLCASSGTSGPTDTQYFGPGTRLTVL.

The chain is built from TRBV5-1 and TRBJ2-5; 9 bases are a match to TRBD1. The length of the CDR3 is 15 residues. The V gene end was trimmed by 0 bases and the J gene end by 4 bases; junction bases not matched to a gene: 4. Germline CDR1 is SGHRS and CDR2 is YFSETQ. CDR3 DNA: TGCGCCAGCAGCTTGGATCTGGGACAGGGAGAGACCCAGTACTTC. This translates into CASSLDLGQGETQYF.

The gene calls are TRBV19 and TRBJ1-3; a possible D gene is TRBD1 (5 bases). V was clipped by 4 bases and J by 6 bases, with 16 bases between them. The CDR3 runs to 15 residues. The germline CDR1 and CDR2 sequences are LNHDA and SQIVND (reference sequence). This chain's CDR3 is CASSTLTGLENTIYF. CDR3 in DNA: TGTGCCAGTAGTACCCTCACAGGTTTGGAAAACACCATATATTTT.

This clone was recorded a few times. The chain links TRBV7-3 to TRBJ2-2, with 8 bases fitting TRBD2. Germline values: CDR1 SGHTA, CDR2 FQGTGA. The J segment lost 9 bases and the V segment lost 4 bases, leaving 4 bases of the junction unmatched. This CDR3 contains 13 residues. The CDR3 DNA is TGTGCCAGCAGCTCTGGCGGGGGGCGGGAGCTGTTTTTT. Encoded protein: CASSSGGGRELFF.

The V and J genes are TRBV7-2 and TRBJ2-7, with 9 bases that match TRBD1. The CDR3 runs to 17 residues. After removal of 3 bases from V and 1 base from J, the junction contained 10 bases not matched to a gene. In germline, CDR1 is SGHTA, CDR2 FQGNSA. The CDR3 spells CASSFNPSGTGSYEQYF. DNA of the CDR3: TGTGCCAGCAGCTTCAATCCCTCCGGGACAGGGTCCTACGAGCAGTACTTC.

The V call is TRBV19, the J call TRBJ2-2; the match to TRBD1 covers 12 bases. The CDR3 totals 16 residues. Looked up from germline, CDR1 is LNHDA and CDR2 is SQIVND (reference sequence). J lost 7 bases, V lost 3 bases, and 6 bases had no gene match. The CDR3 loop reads CASSIWDRGQDGELFF. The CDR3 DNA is TGTGCCAGTAGTATCTGGGACAGGGGGCAGGACGGGGAGCTGTTTTTT.

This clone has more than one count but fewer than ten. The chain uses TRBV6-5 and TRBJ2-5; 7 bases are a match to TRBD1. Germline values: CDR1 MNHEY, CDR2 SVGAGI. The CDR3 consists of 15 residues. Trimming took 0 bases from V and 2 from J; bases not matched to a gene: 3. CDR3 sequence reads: CASSYSGGWQETQYF. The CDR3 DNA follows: TGTGCCAGCAGTTACTCAGGGGGCTGGCAAGAGACCCAGTACTTC.

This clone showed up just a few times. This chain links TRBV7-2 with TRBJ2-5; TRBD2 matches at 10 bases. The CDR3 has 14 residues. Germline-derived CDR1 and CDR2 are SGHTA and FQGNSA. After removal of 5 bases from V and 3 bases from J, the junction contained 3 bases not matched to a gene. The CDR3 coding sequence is TGTGCCAGCAGCCCAGCGGGGGGGGAAGAGACCCAGTACTTC. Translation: CASSPAGGEETQYF.

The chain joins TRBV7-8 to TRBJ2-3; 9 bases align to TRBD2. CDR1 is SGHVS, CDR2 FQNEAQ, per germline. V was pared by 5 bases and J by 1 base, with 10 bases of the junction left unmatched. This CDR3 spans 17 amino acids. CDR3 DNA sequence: TGTGCCAGCAGCACAGGAGTGGCGGGGGGGGGCACAGATACGCAGTATTTT. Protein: CASSTGVAGGGTDTQYF.

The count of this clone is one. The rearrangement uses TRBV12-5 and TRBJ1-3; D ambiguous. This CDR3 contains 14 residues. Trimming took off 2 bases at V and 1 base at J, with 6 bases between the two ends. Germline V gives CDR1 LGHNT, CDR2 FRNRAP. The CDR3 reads CASGLFLSGNTIYF. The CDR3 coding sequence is TGTGCTAGTGGTTTGTTCTTGTCTGGAAACACCATATATTTT.

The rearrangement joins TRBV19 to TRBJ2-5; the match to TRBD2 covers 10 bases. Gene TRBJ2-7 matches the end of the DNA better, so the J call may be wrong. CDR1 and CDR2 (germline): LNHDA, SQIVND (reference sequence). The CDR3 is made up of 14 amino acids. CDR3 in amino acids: CASSRLAGSYEQYF. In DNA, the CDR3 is TGTGCCAGTAGTAGACTAGCGGGTTCGTACGAGCAGTACTTC.

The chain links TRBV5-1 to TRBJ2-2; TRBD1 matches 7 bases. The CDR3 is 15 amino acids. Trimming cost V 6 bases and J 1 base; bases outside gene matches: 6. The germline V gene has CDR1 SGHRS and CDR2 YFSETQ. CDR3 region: CASTSDRVNTGELFF. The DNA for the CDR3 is TGCGCCAGCACTTCAGACAGGGTGAACACCGGGGAGCTGTTTTTT.